Listed below are T cell receptor beta chains from one sample, sequenced in a study of blood T cell repertoires in COVID-19. The table came from immunoSEQ multiplex PCR; TCRdb's copy has only in-frame clones and leaves some out. The table records roughly 270,000 clones, roughly 85% of them present only once. Sequenced: PBMCs or T cells enriched from blood (not recorded which). These receptors came from a woman aged 50 to 60 who had recovered from COVID-19. CDR3s include the opening cysteine and the closing phenylalanine or tryptophan. The order of the fields is D gene, clone size, V gene, J gene, CDR3 DNA, CDR3 protein. D genes are given only for firm matches. For some rows the clone size is stated as once, few or many, or as a class when expanded; others skip it.

>.|.|TRBV18|TRBJ1-2
TGTGCCAGCTCATGGGGACACCCATCCAGCGGCTACACCTTC
CASSWGHPSSGYTF
>.|few|TRBV9|TRBJ1-2
TGTGCCAGCAGCGTAGGTGGAGATGGCTACACCTTC
CASSVGGDGYTF
>.|.|TRBV7-2|TRBJ1-5
TGTGCCAGCAGCTTAGGGGGGCCAGCCAAGTACAATCAGCCCCAGCATTTT
CASSLGGPAKYNQPQHF
>.|.|TRBV7-2|TRBJ1-3
TGTGCCAGCAGCGGAAACTTGGGGGCGAGCTCTGGAAACACCATATATTTT
CASSGNLGASSGNTIYF
>.|many|TRBV30|TRBJ2-7
TGTGCCTGGAGCGGGGACAACAGAAAACCCTACGAGCAGTACTTC
CAWSGDNRKPYEQYF
>TRBD2|once|TRBV30|TRBJ2-7
TGTGCCTGGATAGTCGGGGCGGGAGGCTCCTACGAGCAGTACTTC
CAWIVGAGGSYEQYF
>TRBD1|.|TRBV3-1/TRBV3-2|TRBJ1-6
TGTGCCAGCAGTCCCGACCGGGACAGGGGGAATTCACCCCTCCACTTT
CASSPDRDRGNSPLHF
>.|.|TRBV12-3/TRBV12-4|TRBJ2-2
TGTGCCAGCAGTCAGAACACCGGGGAGCTGTTTTTT
CASSQNTGELFF
>.|.|TRBV14|TRBJ2-2
TGTGCCAGCAGCCTCTCCCTCGGGACCGGGGAGCTGTTTTTT
CASSLSLGTGELFF
>.|.|TRBV12-3/TRBV12-4|TRBJ1-5
TGTGCCAGCATGGGAGGGGGCAATCAGCCCCAGCATTTT
CASMGGGNQPQHF
>.|.|TRBV28|TRBJ1-5
TGTGCCATCACCGGAGTAGGGCAGGGTGGTAATCAGCCCCAGCATTTT
CAITGVGQGGNQPQHF
>.|.|TRBV5-1|TRBJ1-1
TGCGCCAGCAGCTTGCAGGCTTCGAACACTGAAGCTTTCTTT
CASSLQASNTEAFF
>.|.|TRBV10-3|TRBJ1-2
TGTGCCATCAGCAAAGACAGGAATGACGACTATGGCTACACCTTC
CAISKDRNDDYGYTF